The entry that follows covers one T cell receptor beta chain sequence. The sample belongs to a study of blood T cell repertoires in COVID-19. Study at large: The analysed material was cDNA or gDNA that came from T cells, B-cell-depleted T cells, or PBMCs.

As handled by the study authors: The assay estimated nucleated cells by amplifying reference gene primers. The protocol was immunoSEQ multiplex PCR, while the TCRdb copy is restricted to in-frame clones and leaves out a portion. V and J calls plus clone size are reproduced from that table; the DNA served to infer D and trimming. Of 85,000 to 100,000 clones in the sample, around 81% were seen once. Germline V gene sequence: CDR1 SGHDN, CDR2 FVKESK. The CDR3 is 14 amino acids. V was pared by 0 bases and J by 6 bases, with 9 bases between. The genes are TRBV14 and TRBJ2-1; D gene unclear. Sequencing used peripheral blood. The receptor was isolated from a man aged 50 to 60 who had recovered from COVID-19. CDR3 nucleotides: TGTGCCAGCAGCCAAGATCGGAGTAGCAATGAGCAGTTCTTC. The encoded protein is CASSQDRSSNEQFF.